A selection of T cell receptor beta chains follows, all from one sample in a study of OX40 agonist ivuxolimab in advanced cancers. Clones were read by immunoSEQ multiplex PCR, and TCRdb kept only the in-frame ones, dropping some. Of 50,000 or so clones in the sample, approximately 89% were seen once. Material: CD4+ or CD8+ T cells sorted from blood, obtained in a trial of the OX40 agonist ivuxolimab. The receptors were gathered from an adult with an advanced solid tumor such as melanoma, head and neck, liver or kidney cancer. Both conserved end residues are part of each CDR3. A D gene is named only where the DNA matches it firmly. Not every row has a clone size; where given, it reads once, few, many or a size class.

V gene	J gene	D gene	clone size	CDR3 DNA	CDR3 protein
TRBV7-8	TRBJ2-1	TRBD2	-	TGTGCCAGCAGCTTATCTAGCGGGAATAATGAGCAGTTCTTC	CASSLSSGNNEQFF
TRBV27	TRBJ2-1	-	-	TGTGCCAGCAGTTTTTTGCGGGGGCGTTACAATGAGCAGTTCTTC	CASSFLRGRYNEQFF
TRBV5-4	TRBJ2-5	-	-	TGTGCCAGCAGCTTGCGACAGGGAGGAGAGACCCAGTACTTC	CASSLRQGGETQYF
TRBV7-6	TRBJ2-1	-	-	TGTGCCAGCAGCTTAGGGCTAACCTGGTTCTTC	CASSLGLTWFF
TRBV28	TRBJ2-3	-	-	TGTGCCAGCAGTTTGGCGGACCTCACAGATACGCAGTATTTT	CASSLADLTDTQYF
TRBV5-1	TRBJ1-1	TRBD1	once	TGCGCCAGCAGCTTGATGACAGGGCAAGGCACTGAAGCTTTCTTT	CASSLMTGQGTEAFF
TRBV5-1	TRBJ2-4	TRBD2	-	TGCGCCAGCAGCCCCCTGGGAGGGGCCAAAAACATTCAGTACTTC	CASSPLGGAKNIQYF
TRBV7-4	TRBJ2-7	TRBD1	once	TGTGCCAGCAGCCACCGGGACAGACAACACGAGCAGTACTTC	CASSHRDRQHEQYF
TRBV19	TRBJ1-1	-	-	TGTGCCAGTAGCCGGAATCGCGAGTTCACTGAAGCTTTCTTT	CASSRNREFTEAFF
TRBV4-2	TRBJ1-2	-	-	TGTGCCAGCAGCCACCCCTCGAGTAGGGGAGATGGCTACACCTTC	CASSHPSSRGDGYTF
TRBV4-1	TRBJ2-1	TRBD2	-	TGCGCCAGCAGCCAAGAGGGACTAGCGGGGGCCGCTGAGCAGTTCTTC	CASSQEGLAGAAEQFF
TRBV2	TRBJ1-2	-	-	TGTGCCAGCAGTGGGGCGGCCACCTATGGCTACACCTTC	CASSGAATYGYTF
TRBV7-6	TRBJ2-2	-	-	TGTGCCAGCTGGGACGGGGGTACCGGGGAGCTGTTTTTT	CASWDGGTGELFF
TRBV19	TRBJ2-7	TRBD2	-	TGTGCCAGTAGTAATGGGGGGGACTCCTACGAGCAGTACTTC	CASSNGGDSYEQYF
TRBV29-1	TRBJ2-7	-	once	TGCAGCGTTCTGCTAGAAAGCTCCTACGAGCAGTACTTC	CSVLLESSYEQYF
TRBV7-2	TRBJ1-5	-	once	TGTGCCAGCAGCTTAGATGCCGCTTATAGCAATCAGCCCCAGCATTTT	CASSLDAAYSNQPQHF
TRBV11-1	TRBJ2-1	-	-	TGTGCCAGCAGCCTACCGGGACAAGAAGAGTTCTTC	CASSLPGQEEFF
TRBV4-1	TRBJ1-5	TRBD1	-	TGCGCCAGCAGCCAAAGGGACAGCGGAAATCAGCCCCAGCATTTT	CASSQRDSGNQPQHF
TRBV13	TRBJ1-4	-	-	TGTGCCAGCAGCTTAAGGGGTGCTGGGGCGGCGGAACTGTTTTTT	CASSLRGAGAAELFF
TRBV23-1	TRBJ2-2	TRBD2	-	TGCGCCAGCAGTCAATTTAGGGCGGGAGCCACCGGGGAGCTGTTTTTT	CASSQFRAGATGELFF
TRBV7-9	TRBJ1-1	-	-	TGTGCCATAGCGGAGGACACCGGAGGCACTGAAGCTTTCTTT	CAIAEDTGGTEAFF
TRBV27	TRBJ1-2	-	once	TGTGCCAGCAGACCGGACACGCTTAACTATGGCTACACCTTC	CASRPDTLNYGYTF
TRBV19	TRBJ1-2	-	-	TGTGCCAGTAGACGGGACTTCTATGGCTACACCTTC	CASRRDFYGYTF
TRBV28	TRBJ2-5	-	-	TGTGCCAGCAGCTTACCACCGGGTCGGAGGGGAGAGACCCAGTACTTC	CASSLPPGRRGETQYF
TRBV27	TRBJ2-1	TRBD1	-	TGTGCCAGCATCCGACAGGGGGCGGGTGAGCAGTTCTTC	CASIRQGAGEQFF
TRBV4-1	TRBJ2-3	TRBD2	-	TGCGCCAGCAGCCTTAGCGGGAGGCCCTCGGATACGCAGTATTTT	CASSLSGRPSDTQYF
TRBV5-4	TRBJ1-2	TRBD1	once	TGTGCCAGCAGCGCCCGACAGGGTTACAACTATGGCTACACCTTC	CASSARQGYNYGYTF
TRBV28	TRBJ2-7	-	-	TGTGCCAGCAGTCGGGTTTACGAGCAGTACTTC	CASSRVYEQYF
TRBV29-1	TRBJ2-5	TRBD1	-	TGCAGCGTTATTTACGCCGGGACAGGGGGTTTTCAAGAGACCCAGTACTTC	CSVIYAGTGGFQETQYF
TRBV7-9	TRBJ2-7	TRBD2	-	TGTGCCAGCAGCTGGGGACTAGCCATAAGCTCCTACGAGCAGTACTTC	CASSWGLAISSYEQYF
TRBV28	TRBJ2-1	TRBD2	few	TGTGCCAGCAGTTCCGCCGGGACTAACTCCTACAATGAGCAGTTCTTC	CASSSAGTNSYNEQFF
TRBV2	TRBJ1-2	TRBD1	-	TGTGCCAGCCGGACAGGATGGGGGGGGTATGGCTACACCTTC	CASRTGWGGYGYTF
TRBV27	TRBJ1-1	-	-	TGTGCCAGCAGCCTCTCAGGGGTAGGTACTGAAGCTTTCTTT	CASSLSGVGTEAFF
TRBV4-3	TRBJ2-7	TRBD2	-	TGCGCCAGCAGCCAAGTAGCGGGAGGTGCCTACGAGCAGTACTTC	CASSQVAGGAYEQYF
TRBV10-2	TRBJ2-3	TRBD2	-	TGCGCCAGCAGTTCCACTAGCGGGGGGACAGATACGCAGTATTTT	CASSSTSGGTDTQYF
TRBV7-3	TRBJ2-1	-	-	TGTGCCAGCAGCTCTGATGTCGGCAGCAATGAGCAGTTCTTC	CASSSDVGSNEQFF
TRBV7-2	TRBJ2-1	-	-	TGTGCCAGCAGCTTAATGGCTGTTGAGCAGTTCTTC	CASSLMAVEQFF
TRBV27	TRBJ2-7	-	-	TGTGCCAGCAGTTCTACCCTGGAGCAGTACTTC	CASSSTLEQYF
TRBV25-1	TRBJ2-7	-	-	TGTGCCAGCAGGCCCCCGGGACACCCTTTGCACTTC	CASRPPGHPLHF
TRBV10-3	TRBJ2-1	-	-	TGTGCCATCAGTGAGTCGGTCCTTTACGGTGAGAGAAGAAGGAGCAATGAGCAGTTCTTC	CAISESVLYGERRRSNEQFF
TRBV27	TRBJ2-3	-	-	TGTGCCAGCAGCCTATTGGGCGGGGAAGATACGCAGTATTTT	CASSLLGGEDTQYF
TRBV27	TRBJ2-1	-	-	TGTGCCAGCAGTAGGCCTGAGCAGTTCTTC	CASSRPEQFF
TRBV11-2	TRBJ2-1	TRBD2	-	TGTGCCAGCAGCTTTTTCGGCGGGGGGTACAATGAGCAGTTCTTC	CASSFFGGGYNEQFF
TRBV11-2	TRBJ2-7	-	-	TGTGCCAGCAGCCGCGGGATGTCCTACGAGCAGTACTTC	CASSRGMSYEQYF
TRBV9	TRBJ2-5	-	-	TGTGCCAGCAGCGGTTCCGGGGTCCAAGAGACCCAGTACTTC	CASSGSGVQETQYF
TRBV5-6	TRBJ2-6	-	-	TGTGCCAGCAGCCGGGGGACCCCGATTGGGGCCAACGTCCTGACTTTC	CASSRGTPIGANVLTF
TRBV10-1	TRBJ2-3	-	medium-sized	TGCGCCAGCAGTGAAGGTTTCGGGGCTGCGAATTTCGGTACGCAGTATTTT	CASSEGFGAANFGTQYF
TRBV7-9	TRBJ2-2	-	-	TGTGCCAGCAGCTCCCTGGACGAGGATCTATCCGGGGAGCTGTTTTTT	CASSSLDEDLSGELFF
TRBV18	TRBJ2-2	-	-	TGTGCCAGCTCACCAAAGGGCACCAGCCCATACACCGGGGAGCTGTTTTTT	CASSPKGTSPYTGELFF
TRBV19	TRBJ2-1	-	-	TGTGCCAGTAGCCTAGGGCCCCACCCCAATGAGCAGTTCTTC	CASSLGPHPNEQFF
TRBV25-1	TRBJ1-6	-	-	TGTGCCAGTTACCAGTCCGGTACGAATTCACCCCTCCACTTT	CASYQSGTNSPLHF
TRBV11-2	TRBJ2-7	-	-	TGTGCCAGCAGCTTAAGGGCGGGTACCTACGAGCAGTACTTC	CASSLRAGTYEQYF
TRBV7-8	TRBJ1-5	TRBD1	-	TGTGCCAGCAGCCCCGGACAGGGGAGTTTAAAGAATCAGCCCCAGCATTTT	CASSPGQGSLKNQPQHF
TRBV6-1	TRBJ1-1	-	-	TGTGCCAGCAGCTGGACAATGAACACTGAAGCTTTCTTT	CASSWTMNTEAFF
TRBV7-8	TRBJ1-1	-	-	TGTGCCAGCAGCTCAGTGGGGGGCTATCAGGCTTTCTTT	CASSSVGGYQAFF
TRBV7-8	TRBJ2-7	TRBD2	-	TGTGCCAGCAGCTTAGGCGGGAGGGCCCCGTACGAGCAGTACTTC	CASSLGGRAPYEQYF
TRBV29-1	TRBJ2-6	-	-	TGCAGCGTTGAAGATCAAGGTTCTGGGGCCAACGTCCTGACTTTC	CSVEDQGSGANVLTF
TRBV7-9	TRBJ2-1	-	-	TGTGCCAGCAGCCTCCGGACAGACTCCTACAATGAGCAGTTCTTC	CASSLRTDSYNEQFF
TRBV29-1	TRBJ1-1	-	-	TGCAGCGTTGATGGTGGGTGGAGGAACACTGAAGCTTTCTTT	CSVDGGWRNTEAFF